This section outlines one T cell receptor (beta chain) sequence together with its context. Its antigen is unidentified. The entry originates in a study of OX40 agonist ivuxolimab in advanced cancers. Study-wide context: The patients received agonistic anti-OX40 (CD134) antibody ivuxolimab. Notes on the study in general: In a subset of nonresponders, normalized T-cell clonal expansion was also low.

Autoimmune disease history or systemic immunosuppression led to patients being barred. Assay used: immunoSEQ multiplex PCR; TCRdb lists only in-frame clones, some missing. Of about 79,000 clones detected, about nine tenths appear once; the ten largest clones hold about 6.6%. The sequencing used CD4+ or CD8+ T cells sorted from blood, collected in a trial of the OX40 agonist ivuxolimab. This clonotype originated in an adult with an advanced solid tumor such as melanoma, head and neck, liver or kidney cancer.

The CDR3 DNA sequence: TGTGCTAGTGGTCCGTTGATGGGGGGCGTTGGGGCCAACGTCCTGACTTTC. This gives the protein CASGPLMGGVGANVLTF. This chain joins TRBV12-5 and TRBJ2-6; D may be TRBD1 or TRBD2 (6 bases each). Germline CDR1 is LGHNT and CDR2 is FRNRAP. This CDR3 spans 17 amino acids. Between the trimmed V and J ends, which lost 5 bases and 3 bases, there was a span of 17 bases.